The rows below give T cell receptor beta chains drawn from one sample of a study of Graves' ophthalmopathy and Graves' hyperthyroidism. TCRdb called the multiplex PCR reads again in MiXCR, with one record for every CDR3 protein. This table has about 370,000 distinct CDR3 sequences, about 17% appearing once. The sequenced material came from peripheral blood. The source is a young woman with Graves' ophthalmopathy. Each CDR3 is given with its conserved first and last residue. Fields, in order: CDR3 length, J gene, clone size, D gene, V gene, CDR3 protein, CDR3 DNA. The D gene is left open where the match is weak. Rows may omit the clone size; those that give it use once, few, many or a size class.

cdr3_length: 14
j_call: TRBJ2-5
clone_size: many
d_call: -
v_call: TRBV19
cdr3_aa: CASSISRTAETQYF
cdr3_nt: TGTGCCAGTAGTATTAGTCGGACTGCAGAGACCCAGTACTTC

cdr3_length: 13
j_call: TRBJ1-2
clone_size: many
d_call: -
v_call: TRBV18
cdr3_aa: CASSPSQGDGYTF
cdr3_nt: TGTGCCAGCTCACCAAGCCAGGGCGATGGCTACACCTTC

cdr3_length: 13
j_call: TRBJ2-5
clone_size: many
d_call: TRBD1
v_call: TRBV7-2
cdr3_aa: CASRDRGQETQYF
cdr3_nt: TGTGCCAGCAGGGACAGGGGGCAAGAGACCCAGTACTTC

cdr3_length: 14
j_call: TRBJ2-5
clone_size: -
d_call: -
v_call: TRBV14
cdr3_aa: CASSQRWSLETQYF
cdr3_nt: TGTGCCAGCAGCCAAAGGTGGTCCCTGGAGACCCAGTACTTC

cdr3_length: 15
j_call: TRBJ1-6
clone_size: many
d_call: -
v_call: TRBV20-1
cdr3_aa: CSARFVRGYNSPLHF
cdr3_nt: TGCAGTGCTCGCTTTGTACGGGGCTATAATTCACCCCTCCACTTT

cdr3_length: 15
j_call: TRBJ1-1
clone_size: many
d_call: TRBD1
v_call: TRBV6-2/TRBV6-3
cdr3_aa: CASSQDRGMRTEAFF
cdr3_nt: TGTGCCAGCAGCCAGGACAGGGGGATGAGGACTGAAGCTTTCTTT

cdr3_length: 15
j_call: TRBJ1-5
clone_size: many
d_call: TRBD1
v_call: TRBV6-5
cdr3_aa: CASSTYDRDNQPQHF
cdr3_nt: TGTGCCAGCAGTACCTACGACAGGGACAATCAGCCCCAGCATTTT

cdr3_length: 14
j_call: TRBJ1-5
clone_size: -
d_call: -
v_call: TRBV2
cdr3_aa: CASMVQADNQPQHF
cdr3_nt: TGTGCCAGCATGGTACAGGCGGACAATCAGCCCCAGCATTTT

cdr3_length: 14
j_call: TRBJ2-7
clone_size: many
d_call: -
v_call: TRBV11-3
cdr3_aa: CASSLPGIRSEQYF
cdr3_nt: TGTGCCAGCAGCCTACCGGGAATAAGGAGCGAGCAGTACTTC

cdr3_length: 14
j_call: TRBJ2-7
clone_size: -
d_call: TRBD2
v_call: TRBV12-3/TRBV12-4
cdr3_aa: CASSAWTSISEQYF
cdr3_nt: TGTGCCAGCAGTGCCTGGACTAGCATCTCCGAGCAGTACTTC

cdr3_length: 14
j_call: TRBJ1-5
clone_size: many
d_call: -
v_call: TRBV19
cdr3_aa: CASSVPERNQPQHF
cdr3_nt: TGTGCCAGTAGTGTGCCAGAAAGAAATCAGCCCCAGCATTTT

cdr3_length: 17
j_call: TRBJ2-2
clone_size: many
d_call: TRBD1
v_call: TRBV19
cdr3_aa: CASSDDRGQGATGELFF
cdr3_nt: TGTGCCAGTAGCGATGACCGGGGACAGGGGGCAACCGGGGAGCTGTTTTTT

cdr3_length: 14
j_call: TRBJ1-6
clone_size: many
d_call: -
v_call: TRBV20-1
cdr3_aa: CSASRYGGDSPLHF
cdr3_nt: TGCAGTGCTAGTAGGTACGGGGGGGATTCACCCCTCCACTTT

cdr3_length: 15
j_call: TRBJ2-7
clone_size: many
d_call: -
v_call: TRBV6-1
cdr3_aa: CASSEFNGKVGEQYF
cdr3_nt: TGTGCCAGCAGTGAATTCAACGGGAAGGTTGGGGAGCAGTACTTC

cdr3_length: 16
j_call: TRBJ2-5
clone_size: many
d_call: -
v_call: TRBV27
cdr3_aa: CASSFVPGPPKETQYF
cdr3_nt: TGTGCCAGCAGTTTTGTCCCGGGACCTCCTAAGGAGACCCAGTACTTC

cdr3_length: 14
j_call: TRBJ2-5
clone_size: many
d_call: -
v_call: TRBV6-5
cdr3_aa: CASSLIGGPETQCF
cdr3_nt: TGTGCCAGCAGCCTTATAGGTGGGCCGGAGACCCAGTGCTTC

cdr3_length: 15
j_call: TRBJ1-6
clone_size: -
d_call: -
v_call: TRBV20-1
cdr3_aa: CSAREAGLLNSPLHF
cdr3_nt: TGCAGTGCTAGAGAGGCGGGACTTTTGAATTCACCCCTCCACTTT

cdr3_length: 16
j_call: TRBJ1-2
clone_size: many
d_call: -
v_call: TRBV6-5
cdr3_aa: CASSYAGPRLNYGYTF
cdr3_nt: TGTGCCAGCAGTTACGCGGGGCCGCGACTTAACTATGGCTACACCTTC

cdr3_length: 12
j_call: TRBJ1-1
clone_size: many
d_call: -
v_call: TRBV6-5
cdr3_aa: CASSLVNTEAFF
cdr3_nt: TGTGCCAGCAGTTTAGTGAACACTGAAGCTTTCTTT

cdr3_length: 19
j_call: TRBJ2-3
clone_size: -
d_call: TRBD2
v_call: TRBV12-3/TRBV12-4
cdr3_aa: CATGLAGGGRWADTDTQYF
cdr3_nt: TGTGCCACCGGACTAGCGGGGGGGGGACGGTGGGCCGACACAGATACGCAGTATTTT

cdr3_length: 12
j_call: TRBJ2-7
clone_size: many
d_call: -
v_call: TRBV6-2/TRBV6-3
cdr3_aa: CASTNLLYEQYF
cdr3_nt: TGTGCCAGCACCAACCTCCTCTACGAGCAGTACTTC

cdr3_length: 14
j_call: TRBJ1-2
clone_size: few
d_call: TRBD1
v_call: TRBV18
cdr3_aa: CASSPPTGAYGYTF
cdr3_nt: TGTGCCAGCTCACCGCCGACAGGGGCCTATGGCTACACCTTC

cdr3_length: 15
j_call: TRBJ1-5
clone_size: many
d_call: -
v_call: TRBV20-1
cdr3_aa: CSASENSGFEQPQHF
cdr3_nt: TGCAGTGCTAGTGAGAATTCGGGGTTTGAGCAGCCCCAGCATTTT

cdr3_length: 15
j_call: TRBJ2-7
clone_size: many
d_call: -
v_call: TRBV4-3
cdr3_aa: CASSPTQSSAYEQYF
cdr3_nt: TGCGCCAGCAGCCCCACTCAGTCGTCCGCCTACGAGCAGTACTTC

cdr3_length: 13
j_call: TRBJ2-7
clone_size: many
d_call: -
v_call: TRBV6-1
cdr3_aa: CASSTPFFYEQYF
cdr3_nt: TGTGCCAGCAGTACACCCTTTTTCTACGAGCAGTACTTC

cdr3_length: 15
j_call: TRBJ1-6
clone_size: many
d_call: -
v_call: TRBV27
cdr3_aa: CASSFRDSRSSPLHF
cdr3_nt: TGTGCCAGCAGTTTCCGGGACTCCCGGAGTTCACCCCTCCACTTT

cdr3_length: 15
j_call: TRBJ1-5
clone_size: many
d_call: -
v_call: TRBV12-3/TRBV12-4
cdr3_aa: CASSLSGTRFQPQHF
cdr3_nt: TGTGCCAGCAGTCTATCGGGGACGCGGTTTCAGCCCCAGCATTTT

cdr3_length: 16
j_call: TRBJ2-4
clone_size: many
d_call: TRBD2
v_call: TRBV12-3/TRBV12-4
cdr3_aa: CASSLAGGLAKNIQYF
cdr3_nt: TGTGCCAGCAGTCTAGCGGGGGGGCTAGCCAAAAACATTCAGTACTTC

cdr3_length: 14
j_call: TRBJ1-1
clone_size: many
d_call: -
v_call: TRBV11-2
cdr3_aa: CASSATGPSSEAFF
cdr3_nt: TGTGCCAGCAGCGCCACCGGGCCATCCTCGGAAGCTTTCTTT

cdr3_length: 14
j_call: TRBJ1-5
clone_size: many
d_call: TRBD1
v_call: TRBV4-2
cdr3_aa: CASSQVGGDQPQHF
cdr3_nt: TGTGCCAGCAGCCAAGTAGGGGGCGATCAGCCCCAGCATTTT

cdr3_length: 14
j_call: TRBJ1-3
clone_size: -
d_call: -
v_call: TRBV12-3/TRBV12-4
cdr3_aa: CATAARTYGNTIYF
cdr3_nt: TGTGCCACCGCCGCTAGGACCTATGGAAACACCATATATTTT

cdr3_length: 14
j_call: TRBJ1-5
clone_size: many
d_call: -
v_call: TRBV9
cdr3_aa: CASSVKGGNQPQHF
cdr3_nt: TGTGCCAGCAGCGTCAAGGGTGGCAATCAGCCCCAGCATTTT

cdr3_length: 14
j_call: TRBJ1-2
clone_size: -
d_call: -
v_call: TRBV6-5
cdr3_aa: CASSYRRFNYGYTF
cdr3_nt: TGTGCCAGCAGTTATCGGAGGTTTAACTATGGCTACACCTTC

cdr3_length: 15
j_call: TRBJ1-2
clone_size: -
d_call: -
v_call: TRBV6-1
cdr3_aa: CASSETTLHNYGYTF
cdr3_nt: TGTGCCAGCAGTGAAACCACACTGCATAACTATGGCTACACCTTC

cdr3_length: 13
j_call: TRBJ1-1
clone_size: many
d_call: -
v_call: TRBV5-1
cdr3_aa: CASSFFQGTEAFF
cdr3_nt: TGCGCCAGCAGCTTTTTCCAGGGAACTGAAGCTTTCTTT

cdr3_length: 13
j_call: TRBJ1-2
clone_size: many
d_call: -
v_call: TRBV6-1
cdr3_aa: CASSEPTYAGYTF
cdr3_nt: TGTGCCAGCAGTGAACCAACATACGCTGGCTACACCTTC

cdr3_length: 12
j_call: TRBJ2-5
clone_size: many
d_call: -
v_call: TRBV18
cdr3_aa: CASSPSDETQYF
cdr3_nt: TGTGCCAGCTCACCTTCCGATGAGACCCAGTACTTC

cdr3_length: 16
j_call: TRBJ2-7
clone_size: many
d_call: -
v_call: TRBV27
cdr3_aa: CASSLYMTGNTYEQYF
cdr3_nt: TGTGCCAGCAGTCTCTACATGACAGGTAACACCTACGAGCAGTACTTC

cdr3_length: 16
j_call: TRBJ2-5
clone_size: many
d_call: TRBD2
v_call: TRBV20-1
cdr3_aa: CSARDKEGLVGETQYF
cdr3_nt: TGCAGTGCTAGAGATAAAGAAGGACTAGTGGGAGAGACCCAGTACTTC

cdr3_length: 12
j_call: TRBJ1-5
clone_size: many
d_call: -
v_call: TRBV28
cdr3_aa: CASSARVQPQHF
cdr3_nt: TGTGCCAGCAGTGCCAGGGTTCAGCCCCAGCATTTT

cdr3_length: 14
j_call: TRBJ1-1
clone_size: many
d_call: -
v_call: TRBV4-3
cdr3_aa: CASSGRRSNTEAFF
cdr3_nt: TGCGCCAGCAGCGGGAGGAGGTCGAACACTGAAGCTTTCTTT

cdr3_length: 16
j_call: TRBJ2-2
clone_size: many
d_call: -
v_call: TRBV28
cdr3_aa: CASSPRPVFGFGELFF
cdr3_nt: TGTGCCAGCAGTCCCCGACCCGTTTTTGGGTTCGGGGAGCTGTTTTTT

cdr3_length: 16
j_call: TRBJ1-6
clone_size: many
d_call: TRBD1
v_call: TRBV28
cdr3_aa: CASSGGQGAYNSPLHF
cdr3_nt: TGTGCCAGCAGTGGGGGACAGGGCGCCTATAATTCACCCCTCCACTTT

cdr3_length: 14
j_call: TRBJ1-5
clone_size: many
d_call: -
v_call: TRBV28
cdr3_aa: CASTIGDSNQPQHF
cdr3_nt: TGTGCCAGCACTATCGGAGATAGCAATCAGCCCCAGCATTTT